A single T cell receptor beta chain is shown here with its context. Its target is unknown. This entry is derived from a study of cytomegalovirus exposure and HLA in healthy donors. Study conclusions and caveats: It is likely that the observed cluster of highly shared sequence variants was a sequencing artifact. About 90% or about 30% of the time was how often most TCR beta V segments were productive, according to an earlier analysis.

Researchers ran the PCR with 60 Vbeta and 13 Jbeta primers. Data came from immunoSEQ multiplex PCR; TCRdb stores just in-frame clones and leaves some out. The sample has about 110,000 clones; approximately 82% are singletons. Germline loops: CDR1 SGHRS, CDR2 YFSETQ. This CDR3 is built from 15 residues. Germline trimming cut 4 bases from V and 4 bases from J; bases unmatched to any gene: 11. The gene calls are TRBV5-1 and TRBJ2-7; 7 bases fit TRBD2. Sequences were obtained from PBMCs. The source is a man younger than 45 in good health and CMV-seropositive. For the CDR3, the DNA is TGCGCCAGCAGCCCGGGGGACGGGGAGGGGTACGAGCAGTACTTC. Protein: CASSPGDGEGYEQYF.